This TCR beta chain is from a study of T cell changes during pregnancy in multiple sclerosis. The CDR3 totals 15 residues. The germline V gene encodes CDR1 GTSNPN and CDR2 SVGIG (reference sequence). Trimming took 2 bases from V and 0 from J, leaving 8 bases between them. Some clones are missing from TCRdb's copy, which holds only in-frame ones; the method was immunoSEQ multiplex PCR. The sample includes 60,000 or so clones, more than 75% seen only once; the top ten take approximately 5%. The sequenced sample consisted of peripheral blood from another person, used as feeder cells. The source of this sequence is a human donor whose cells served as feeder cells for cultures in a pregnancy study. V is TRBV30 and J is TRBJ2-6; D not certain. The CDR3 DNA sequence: TGTGCCTGGAGTCGCGTAAGCTCTGGGGCCAACGTCCTGACTTTC. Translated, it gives CAWSRVSSGANVLTF.